This T cell receptor (beta chain) came from a study of T cells in Graves' hyperthyroidism and ophthalmopathy. Study overall: The initial diagnosis was the point when peripheral blood was collected, ahead of any treatment. Findings and limits, study-wide: Blood held most thyroid clonotypes expanded above 0.001 frequency.

V was pared by 4 bases and J by 6 bases, with 12 bases of the junction left unmatched. CDR1 and CDR2 from the germline V gene are LNHDA and SQIVND (reference sequence). The CDR3 has 17 amino acids. Amplified TCR beta CDR3 regions derived from RNA transcripts. Carried out on the TCR CDR3, a first-round RT-PCR used the HTBI primer set. In TCRdb, the multiplex PCR reads were re-called with MiXCR into one record per CDR3 protein. The sample has 650,000 to 750,000 distinct CDR3 sequences, less than 15% seen once. With respect to this clonotype: What it recognizes is unknown.

Absent ophthalmopathy progression within 18 months defined stable Graves' hyperthyroidism. Together with thyroid ultrasound, orbital computed tomography, serum thyroxine and TRAb, clinical symptoms were used for diagnoses. The specimen was blood. The chain couples TRBV19 to TRBJ2-5; TRBD2 matches at 12 bases. The receptor was isolated from a woman aged 18-29 years with Graves' hyperthyroidism. The CDR3 is CASSRASGRALEKTQYF. The CDR3 nucleotides are TGTGCCAGTAGTAGGGCTAGCGGGAGGGCCCTCGAAAAGACCCAGTACTTC.